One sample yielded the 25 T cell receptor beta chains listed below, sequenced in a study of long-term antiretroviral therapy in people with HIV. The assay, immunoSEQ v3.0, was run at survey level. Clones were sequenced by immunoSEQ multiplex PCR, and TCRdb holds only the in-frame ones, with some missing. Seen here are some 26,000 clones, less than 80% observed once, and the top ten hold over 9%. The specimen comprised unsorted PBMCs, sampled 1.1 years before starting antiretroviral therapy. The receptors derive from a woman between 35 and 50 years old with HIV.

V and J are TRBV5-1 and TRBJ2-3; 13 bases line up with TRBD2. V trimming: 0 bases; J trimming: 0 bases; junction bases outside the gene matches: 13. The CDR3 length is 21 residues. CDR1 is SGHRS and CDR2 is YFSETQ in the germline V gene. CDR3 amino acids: CASSLAGTSGAWAPSTDTQYF. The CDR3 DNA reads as TGCGCCAGCAGCTTGGCCGGGACTAGCGGGGCCTGGGCCCCTAGCACAGATACGCAGTATTTT.

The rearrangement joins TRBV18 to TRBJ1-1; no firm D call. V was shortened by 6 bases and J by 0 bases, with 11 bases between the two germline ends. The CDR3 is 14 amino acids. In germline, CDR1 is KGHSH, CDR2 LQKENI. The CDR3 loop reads CASSLANLNTEAFF. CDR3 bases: TGTGCCAGCTCGCTAGCAAATTTGAACACTGAAGCTTTCTTT.

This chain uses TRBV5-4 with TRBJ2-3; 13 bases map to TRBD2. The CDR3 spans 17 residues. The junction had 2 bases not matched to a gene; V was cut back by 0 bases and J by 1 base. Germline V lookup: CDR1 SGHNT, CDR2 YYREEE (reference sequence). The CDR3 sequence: CASSLGGLAGRTDTQYF. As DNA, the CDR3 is TGTGCCAGCAGCTTGGGGGGACTAGCGGGACGCACAGATACGCAGTATTTT.

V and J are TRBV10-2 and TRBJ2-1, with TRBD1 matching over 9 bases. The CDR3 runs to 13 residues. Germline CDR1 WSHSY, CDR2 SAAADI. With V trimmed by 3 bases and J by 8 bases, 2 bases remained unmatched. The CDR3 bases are TGCGCCAGCAGTGAAACAGGGGGCGATGAGCAGTTCTTC. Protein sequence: CASSETGGDEQFF.

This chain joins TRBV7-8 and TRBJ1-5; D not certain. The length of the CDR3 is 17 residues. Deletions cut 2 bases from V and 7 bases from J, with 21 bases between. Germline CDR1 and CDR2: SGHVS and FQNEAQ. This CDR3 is CASSLRGGLSFGQPQHF. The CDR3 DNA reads TGTGCCAGCAGCTTACGTGGAGGACTGTCCTTTGGGCAGCCCCAGCATTTT.

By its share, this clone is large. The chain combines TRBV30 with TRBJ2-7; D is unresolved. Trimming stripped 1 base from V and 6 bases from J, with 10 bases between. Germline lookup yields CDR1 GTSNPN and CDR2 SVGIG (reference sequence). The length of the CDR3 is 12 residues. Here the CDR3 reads CAWSAHKGEQYF. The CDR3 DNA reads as TGTGCCTGGAGTGCACATAAAGGCGAGCAGTACTTC.

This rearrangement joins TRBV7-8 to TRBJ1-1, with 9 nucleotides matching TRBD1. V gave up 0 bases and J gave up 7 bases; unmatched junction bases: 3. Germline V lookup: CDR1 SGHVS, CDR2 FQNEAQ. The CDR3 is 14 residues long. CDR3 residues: CASSLATGGGEAFF. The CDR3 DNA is TGTGCCAGCAGCTTAGCGACAGGGGGAGGTGAAGCTTTCTTT.

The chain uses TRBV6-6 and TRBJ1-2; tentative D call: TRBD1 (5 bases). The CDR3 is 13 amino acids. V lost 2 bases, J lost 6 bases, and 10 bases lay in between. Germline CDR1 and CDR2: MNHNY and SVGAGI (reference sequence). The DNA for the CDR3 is TGTGCCAGCAGTTACACAGGAGTGGATGGCTACACCTTC. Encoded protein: CASSYTGVDGYTF.

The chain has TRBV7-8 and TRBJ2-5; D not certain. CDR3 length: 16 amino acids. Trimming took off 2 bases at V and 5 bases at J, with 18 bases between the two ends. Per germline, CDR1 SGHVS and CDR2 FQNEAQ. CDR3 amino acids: CASSLRQALVSETQYF. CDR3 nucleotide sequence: TGTGCCAGCAGCTTACGTCAGGCCCTGGTTTCGGAGACCCAGTACTTC.

CDR3 in DNA: TGTGCCAGCAGGAGGACTAGAACCGGGGAGCTGTTTTTT. Translating it yields CASRRTRTGELFF. V and J are TRBV6-5 and TRBJ2-2, with 7 bases that match TRBD2. Germline CDR1 MNHEY, CDR2 SVGAGI. V trimming: 6 bases; J trimming: 5 bases; junction bases outside the gene matches: 3. The CDR3 extends over 13 amino acids.

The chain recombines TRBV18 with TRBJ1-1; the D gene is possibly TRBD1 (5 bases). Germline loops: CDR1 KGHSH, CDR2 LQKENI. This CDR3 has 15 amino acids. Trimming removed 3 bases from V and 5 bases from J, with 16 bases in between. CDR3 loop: CASSPLGTEGTEAFF. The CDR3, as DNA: TGTGCCAGCTCACCCCTGGGAACGGAGGGGACTGAAGCTTTCTTT.

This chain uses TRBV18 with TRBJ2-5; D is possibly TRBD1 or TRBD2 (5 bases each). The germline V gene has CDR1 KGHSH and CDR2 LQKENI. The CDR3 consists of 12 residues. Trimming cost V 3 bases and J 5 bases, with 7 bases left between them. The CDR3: CASSPGTETQYF. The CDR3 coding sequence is TGTGCCAGCTCACCCGGGACGGAGACCCAGTACTTC.

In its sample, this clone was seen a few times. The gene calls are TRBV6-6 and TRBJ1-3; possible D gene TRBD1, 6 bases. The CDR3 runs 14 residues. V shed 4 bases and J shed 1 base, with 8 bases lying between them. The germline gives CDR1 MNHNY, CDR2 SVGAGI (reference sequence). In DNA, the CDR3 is TGTGCCAGCAGTTCGACAGGATCTGGAAACACCATATATTTT. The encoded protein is CASSSTGSGNTIYF.

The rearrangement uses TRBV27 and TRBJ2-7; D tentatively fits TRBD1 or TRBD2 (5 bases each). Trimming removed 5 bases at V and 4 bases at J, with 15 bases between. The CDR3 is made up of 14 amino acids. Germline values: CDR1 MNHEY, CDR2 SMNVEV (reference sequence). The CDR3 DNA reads TGTGCCAGCAGTCCCGGGACGACTGCATACGAGCAGTACTTC. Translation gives CASSPGTTAYEQYF.

CDR3 protein: CATSRDRGGGFF. The DNA for the CDR3 is TGTGCCACCAGCAGAGACAGGGGAGGAGGGTTCTTC. This sequence joins TRBV15 and TRBJ2-1; D tentatively reads TRBD1 or TRBD2 (6 bases each). This CDR3 has 12 residues. V was pared by 0 bases and J by 15 bases, with 12 bases between. Looked up from germline, CDR1 is LNHNV and CDR2 is YYDKDF (reference sequence). Full variable domain (remainder filled in from reference TRBV15 and TRBJ2-1): DAMVIQNPRYQVTQFGKPVTLSCSQTLNHNVMYWYQQKSSQAPKLLFHYYDKDFNNEADTPDNFQSRRPNTSFCFLDIRSPGLGDTAMYLCATSRDRGGGFFGPGTRLTVL.

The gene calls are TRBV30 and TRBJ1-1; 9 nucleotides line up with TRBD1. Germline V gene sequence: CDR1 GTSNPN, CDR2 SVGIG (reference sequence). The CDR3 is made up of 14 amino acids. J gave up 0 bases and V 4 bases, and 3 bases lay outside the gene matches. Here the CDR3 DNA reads TGTGCCTGGAACGGACAGGGGATGAACACTGAAGCTTTCTTT. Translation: CAWNGQGMNTEAFF.

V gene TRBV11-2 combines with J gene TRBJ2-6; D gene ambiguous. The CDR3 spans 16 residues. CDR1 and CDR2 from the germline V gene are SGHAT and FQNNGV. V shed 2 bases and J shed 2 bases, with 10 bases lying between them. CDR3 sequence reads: CASSLTGKAGANVLTF. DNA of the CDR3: TGTGCCAGCAGCTTAACTGGCAAGGCTGGGGCCAACGTCCTGACTTTC. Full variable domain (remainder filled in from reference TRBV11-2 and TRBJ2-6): EAGVAQSPRYKIIEKRQSVAFWCNPISGHATLYWYQQILGQGPKLLIQFQNNGVVDDSQLPKDRFSAERLKGVDSTLKIQPAKLEDSAVYLCASSLTGKAGANVLTFGAGSRLTVL.

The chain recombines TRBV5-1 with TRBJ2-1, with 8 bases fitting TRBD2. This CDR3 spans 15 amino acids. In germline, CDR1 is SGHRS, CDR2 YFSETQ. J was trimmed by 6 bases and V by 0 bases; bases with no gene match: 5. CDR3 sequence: CASSLEAGAPNEQFF. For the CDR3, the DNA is TGCGCCAGCAGCTTGGAAGCGGGAGCCCCCAATGAGCAGTTCTTC.

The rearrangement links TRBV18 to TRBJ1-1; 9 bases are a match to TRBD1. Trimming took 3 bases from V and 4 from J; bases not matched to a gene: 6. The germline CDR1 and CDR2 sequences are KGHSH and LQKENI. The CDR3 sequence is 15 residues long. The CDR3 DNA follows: TGTGCCAGCTCACCTACGACAGGGGGTAGCACTGAAGCTTTCTTT. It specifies CASSPTTGGSTEAFF.

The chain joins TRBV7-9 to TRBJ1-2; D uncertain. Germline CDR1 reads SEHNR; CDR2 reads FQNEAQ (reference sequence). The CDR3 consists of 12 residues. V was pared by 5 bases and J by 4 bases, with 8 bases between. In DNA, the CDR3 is TGTGCCAGCAGCGAGGAGGTCTATGGCTACACCTTC. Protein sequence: CASSEEVYGYTF.

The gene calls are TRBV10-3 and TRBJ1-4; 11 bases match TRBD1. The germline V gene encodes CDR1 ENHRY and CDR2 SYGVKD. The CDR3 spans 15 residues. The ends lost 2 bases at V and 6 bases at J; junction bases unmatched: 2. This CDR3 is CAISEGTGGDEKLFF. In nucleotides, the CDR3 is TGTGCCATCAGTGAGGGGACAGGGGGAGATGAAAAACTGTTTTTT.

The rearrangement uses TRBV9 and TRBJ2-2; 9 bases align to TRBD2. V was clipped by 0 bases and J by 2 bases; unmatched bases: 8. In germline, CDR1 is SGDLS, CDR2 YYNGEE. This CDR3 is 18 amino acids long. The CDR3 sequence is CASSVGVAGGYNTGELFF. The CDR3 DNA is TGTGCCAGCAGCGTAGGAGTCGCGGGGGGGTATAACACCGGGGAGCTGTTTTTT.

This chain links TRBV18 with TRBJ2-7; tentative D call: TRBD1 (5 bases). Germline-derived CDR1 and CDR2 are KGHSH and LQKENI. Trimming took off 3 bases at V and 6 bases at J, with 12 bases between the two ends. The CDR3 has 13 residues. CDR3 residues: CASSPNRSPEQYF. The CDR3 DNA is TGTGCCAGCTCACCGAACAGGTCCCCCGAGCAGTACTTC.

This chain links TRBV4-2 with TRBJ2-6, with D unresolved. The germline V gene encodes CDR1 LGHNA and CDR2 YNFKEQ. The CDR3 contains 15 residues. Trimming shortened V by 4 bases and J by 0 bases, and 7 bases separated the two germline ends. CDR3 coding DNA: TGTGCCAGCAGCCCCACGGGCTCTGGGGCCAACGTCCTGACTTTC. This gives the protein CASSPTGSGANVLTF.

CDR3: CASMPTRDRGHGYTF. In DNA form, the CDR3 reads TGTGCCAGTATGCCAACCCGGGACAGGGGCCATGGCTACACCTTC. This chain links TRBV19 with TRBJ1-2, with 10 bases lining up with TRBD1. Germline V gene lookup returns CDR1 LNHDA and CDR2 SQIVND (reference sequence). V trimming: 7 bases; J trimming: 6 bases; junction bases outside the gene matches: 11. This CDR3 has 15 amino acids.